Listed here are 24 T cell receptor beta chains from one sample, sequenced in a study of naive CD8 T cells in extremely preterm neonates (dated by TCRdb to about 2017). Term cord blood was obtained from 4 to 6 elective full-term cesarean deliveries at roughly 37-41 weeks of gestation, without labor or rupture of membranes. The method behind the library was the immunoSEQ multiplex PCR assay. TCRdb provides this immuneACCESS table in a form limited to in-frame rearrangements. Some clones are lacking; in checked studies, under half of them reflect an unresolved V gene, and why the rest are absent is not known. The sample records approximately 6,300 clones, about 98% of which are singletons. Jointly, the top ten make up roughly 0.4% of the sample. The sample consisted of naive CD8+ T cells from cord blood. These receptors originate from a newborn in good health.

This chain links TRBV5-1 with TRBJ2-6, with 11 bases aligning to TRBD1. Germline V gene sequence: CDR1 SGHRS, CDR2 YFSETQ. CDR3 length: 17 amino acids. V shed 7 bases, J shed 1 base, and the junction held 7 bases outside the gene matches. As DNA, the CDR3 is TGCGCCAGCTGGACAGGGGGCCAAGGATCTGGGGCCAACGTCCTGACTTTC. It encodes CASWTGGQGSGANVLTF. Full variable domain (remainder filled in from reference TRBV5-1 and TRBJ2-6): KAGVTQTPRYLIKTRGQQVTLSCSPISGHRSVSWYQQTPGQGLQFLFEYFSETQRNKGNFPGRFSGRQFSNSRSEMNVSTLELGDSALYLCASWTGGQGSGANVLTFGAGSRLTVL.

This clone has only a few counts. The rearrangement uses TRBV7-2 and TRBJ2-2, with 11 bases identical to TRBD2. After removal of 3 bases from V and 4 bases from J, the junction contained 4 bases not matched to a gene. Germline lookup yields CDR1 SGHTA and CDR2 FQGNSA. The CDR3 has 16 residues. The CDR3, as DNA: TGTGCCAGCAGCTTGTTAGCGGGGGGGACCACCGGGGAGCTGTTTTTT. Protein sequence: CASSLLAGGTTGELFF.

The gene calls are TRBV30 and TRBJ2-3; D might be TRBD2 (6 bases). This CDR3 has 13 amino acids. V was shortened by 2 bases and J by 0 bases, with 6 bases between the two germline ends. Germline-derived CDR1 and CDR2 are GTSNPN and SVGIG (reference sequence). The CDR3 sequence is CAWSSGSTDTQYF. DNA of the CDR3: TGTGCCTGGAGTAGCGGGAGCACAGATACGCAGTATTTT.

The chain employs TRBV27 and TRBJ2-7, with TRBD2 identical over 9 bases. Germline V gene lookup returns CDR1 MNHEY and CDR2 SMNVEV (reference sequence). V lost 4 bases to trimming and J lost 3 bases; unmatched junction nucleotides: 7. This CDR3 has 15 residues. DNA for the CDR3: TGTGCCAGCAGTTACCAACTAGCGGGTATCTACGAGCAGTACTTC. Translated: CASSYQLAGIYEQYF.

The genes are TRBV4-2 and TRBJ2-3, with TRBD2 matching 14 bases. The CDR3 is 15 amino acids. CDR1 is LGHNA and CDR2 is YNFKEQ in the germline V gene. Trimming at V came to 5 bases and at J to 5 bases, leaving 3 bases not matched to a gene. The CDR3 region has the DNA TGTGCCAGCAGCTTGGGGACTAGCGGGGGAGATACGCAGTATTTT. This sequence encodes CASSLGTSGGDTQYF.

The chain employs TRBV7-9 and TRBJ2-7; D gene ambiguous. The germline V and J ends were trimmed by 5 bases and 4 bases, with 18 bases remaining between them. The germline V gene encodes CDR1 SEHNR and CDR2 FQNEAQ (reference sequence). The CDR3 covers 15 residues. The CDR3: CASSNYKAAEYEQYF. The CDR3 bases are TGTGCCAGCAGCAACTACAAGGCTGCAGAGTACGAGCAGTACTTC.

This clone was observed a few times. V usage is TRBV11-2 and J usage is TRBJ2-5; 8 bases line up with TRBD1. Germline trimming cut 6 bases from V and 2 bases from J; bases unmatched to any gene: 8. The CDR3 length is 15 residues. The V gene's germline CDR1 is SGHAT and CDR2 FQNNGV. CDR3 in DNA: TGTGCCAGCAGTCTTACACAGGGGGGACAAGAGACCCAGTACTTC. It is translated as CASSLTQGGQETQYF.

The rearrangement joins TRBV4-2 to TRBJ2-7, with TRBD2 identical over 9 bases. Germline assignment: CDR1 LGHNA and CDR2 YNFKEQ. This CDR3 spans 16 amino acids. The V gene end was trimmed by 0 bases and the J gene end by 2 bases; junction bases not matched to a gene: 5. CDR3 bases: TGTGCCAGCAGCCAAGATTGGGTAGCGGGGGCCTACGAGCAGTACTTC. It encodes CASSQDWVAGAYEQYF.

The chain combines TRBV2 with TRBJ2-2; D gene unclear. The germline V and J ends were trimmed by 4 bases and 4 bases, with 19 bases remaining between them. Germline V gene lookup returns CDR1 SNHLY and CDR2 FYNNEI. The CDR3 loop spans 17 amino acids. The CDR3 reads CASSGPYLSVSTGELFF. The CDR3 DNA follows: TGTGCCAGCAGTGGTCCTTATTTGAGTGTTAGCACCGGGGAGCTGTTTTTT.

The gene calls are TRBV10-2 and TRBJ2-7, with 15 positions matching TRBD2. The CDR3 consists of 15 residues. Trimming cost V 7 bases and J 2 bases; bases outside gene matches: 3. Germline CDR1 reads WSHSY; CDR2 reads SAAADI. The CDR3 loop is CASMGLAGGAYEQYF. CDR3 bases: TGCGCCAGCATGGGACTAGCGGGGGGAGCCTACGAGCAGTACTTC.

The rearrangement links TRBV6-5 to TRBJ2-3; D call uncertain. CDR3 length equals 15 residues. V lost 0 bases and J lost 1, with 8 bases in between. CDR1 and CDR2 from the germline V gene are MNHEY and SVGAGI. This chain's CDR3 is CASSYSNIRTDTQYF. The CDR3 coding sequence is TGTGCCAGCAGTTACTCGAACATCCGCACAGATACGCAGTATTTT.

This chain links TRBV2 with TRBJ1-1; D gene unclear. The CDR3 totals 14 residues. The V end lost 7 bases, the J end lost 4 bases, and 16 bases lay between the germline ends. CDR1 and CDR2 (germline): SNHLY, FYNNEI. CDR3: CASTLLPRRTEAFF. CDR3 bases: TGTGCCAGCACCCTACTCCCCAGGCGCACTGAAGCTTTCTTT.

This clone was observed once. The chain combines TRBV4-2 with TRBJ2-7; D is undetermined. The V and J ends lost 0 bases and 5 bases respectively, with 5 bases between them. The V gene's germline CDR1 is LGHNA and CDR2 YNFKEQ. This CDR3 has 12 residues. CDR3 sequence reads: CASSQDRDEQYF. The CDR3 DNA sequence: TGTGCCAGCAGCCAAGATAGAGACGAGCAGTACTTC.

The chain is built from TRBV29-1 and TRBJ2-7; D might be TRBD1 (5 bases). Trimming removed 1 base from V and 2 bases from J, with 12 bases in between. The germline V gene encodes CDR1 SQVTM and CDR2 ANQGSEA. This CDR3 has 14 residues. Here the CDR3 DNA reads TGCAGCGTTGAAGTAGGGGCCCGCCCCTACGAGCAGTACTTC. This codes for CSVEVGARPYEQYF.

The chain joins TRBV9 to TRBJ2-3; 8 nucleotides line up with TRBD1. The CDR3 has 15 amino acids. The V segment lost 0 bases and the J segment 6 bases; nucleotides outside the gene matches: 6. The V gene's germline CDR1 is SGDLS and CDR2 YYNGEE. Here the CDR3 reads CASSVDWTGSDTQYF. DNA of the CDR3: TGTGCCAGCAGCGTAGATTGGACAGGGAGTGATACGCAGTATTTT.

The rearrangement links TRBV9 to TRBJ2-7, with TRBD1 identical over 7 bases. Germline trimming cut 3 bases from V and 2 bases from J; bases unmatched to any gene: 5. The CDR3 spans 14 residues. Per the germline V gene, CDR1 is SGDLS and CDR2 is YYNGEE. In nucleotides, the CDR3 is TGTGCCAGCAGCGCCACCGACAGGGCCTACGAGCAGTACTTC. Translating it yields CASSATDRAYEQYF.

CDR3 bases: TGCGCCAGCCGCCAGGGCTCTGGAAACACCATATATTTT. Translation: CASRQGSGNTIYF. The chain uses TRBV10-2 and TRBJ1-3; possibly TRBD1 for D (5 bases). Germline loops: CDR1 WSHSY, CDR2 SAAADI. V lost 8 bases, J lost 0 bases, and 8 bases lay in between. The length of the CDR3 is 13 residues.

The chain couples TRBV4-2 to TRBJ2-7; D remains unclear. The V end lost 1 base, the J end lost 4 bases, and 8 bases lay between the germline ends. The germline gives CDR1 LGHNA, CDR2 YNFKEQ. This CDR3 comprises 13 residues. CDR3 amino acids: CASSQAGYYEQYF. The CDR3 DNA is TGTGCCAGCAGCCAAGCGGGTTATTACGAGCAGTACTTC.

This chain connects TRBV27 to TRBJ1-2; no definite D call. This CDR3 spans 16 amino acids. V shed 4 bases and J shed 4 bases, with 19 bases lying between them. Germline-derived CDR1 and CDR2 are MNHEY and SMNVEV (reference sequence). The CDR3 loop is CASSSRFGESFYGYTF. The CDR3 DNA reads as TGTGCCAGCAGTTCACGTTTCGGTGAATCGTTCTATGGCTACACCTTC.

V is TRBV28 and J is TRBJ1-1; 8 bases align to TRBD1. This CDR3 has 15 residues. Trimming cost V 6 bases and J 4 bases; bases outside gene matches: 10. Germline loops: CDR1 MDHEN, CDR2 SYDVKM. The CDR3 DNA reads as TGTGCCAGCAGCGGCCCTCAGGGGGCGGCCACTGAAGCTTTCTTT. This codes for CASSGPQGAATEAFF.

The CDR3 sequence: CSVATGVRGSNTEAFF. The CDR3 DNA follows: TGCAGCGTTGCTACAGGGGTCCGAGGGTCGAACACTGAAGCTTTCTTT. The chain recombines TRBV29-1 with TRBJ1-1; 7 nucleotides match TRBD1. The ends lost 4 bases at V and 1 base at J; junction bases unmatched: 12. This CDR3 comprises 16 residues. Germline CDR1 reads SQVTM; CDR2 reads ANQGSEA.

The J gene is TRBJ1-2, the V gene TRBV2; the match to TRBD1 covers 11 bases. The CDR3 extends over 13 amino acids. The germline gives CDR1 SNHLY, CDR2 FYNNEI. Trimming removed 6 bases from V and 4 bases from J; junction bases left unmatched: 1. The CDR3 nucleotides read TGTGCCAGCAGGGGGACAGGGGGCTATGGCTACACCTTC. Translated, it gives CASRGTGGYGYTF.

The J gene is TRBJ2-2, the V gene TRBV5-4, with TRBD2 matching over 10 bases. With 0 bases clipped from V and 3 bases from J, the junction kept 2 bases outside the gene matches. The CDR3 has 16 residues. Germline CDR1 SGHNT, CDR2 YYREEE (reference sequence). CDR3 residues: CASSLGLAGDTGELFF. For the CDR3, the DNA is TGTGCCAGCAGCTTGGGGCTAGCGGGAGACACCGGGGAGCTGTTTTTT.

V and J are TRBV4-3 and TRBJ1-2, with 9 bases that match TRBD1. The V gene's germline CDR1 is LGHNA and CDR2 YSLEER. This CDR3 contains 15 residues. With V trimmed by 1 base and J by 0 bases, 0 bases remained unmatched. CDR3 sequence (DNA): TGCGCCAGCAGCCAAGGGACAGGGGCTAACTATGGCTACACCTTC. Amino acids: CASSQGTGANYGYTF.